This entry concerns a single TCR beta chain. Its antigen remains undetermined. Nothing much larger sits one base from this clone, and base qualities are not available. The data derive from a study of blood T cell repertoires in COVID-19 (dated by TCRdb to between 2020 and 2021). For the wider study: The collaborator samples originated in the United States, Italy and Spain and spanned the acute and convalescent phases of COVID-19. The prospective study material was composed of cDNA or gDNA derived from T cells, B-cell-depleted T cells, or PBMCs. The dataset comprised deeply sampled blood TCRbeta repertoires from subjects exposed to, actively infected with, or recovered from COVID-19. A freely available public database, intended as a resource for researchers studying the immune response to SARS-CoV-2, is where the repertoires were released. The samples were drawn from two sources: the first 160 participants of the ongoing ImmuneRACE study, and 1,254 subjects contributed by 6 global collaborators. A de-identified subject ID, COVID-19 status, age in years and sex were almost always included in the sample metadata. Where available, HLA class I and class II types were taken from metadata supplied by the sample provider and were not determined by assay-based typing.

The paper's findings and limits, for the study overall: Clinical and demographic metadata were provided uncurated, with the amount varying by source and participant.

TCRbeta CDR3 regions were amplified from genomic DNA by means of the immunoSEQ Assay, a bias-controlled multiplex PCR. In the authors' own workflow: The number of nucleated cells in each sample was estimated from the amplification of reference gene primers within the assay. To quantify the absolute abundance of each unique TCRbeta CDR3 rearrangement, sequence reads were collapsed and filtered. For each sample, productive Simpson clonality was calculated by taking the square root of Simpson's diversity index across productive rearrangements. Entries here come from immuneACCESS through TCRdb and include only in-frame sequences with V and J called. Some clones fail to appear in such tables; in the studies checked, an unresolved V gene covers under half of the shortfall, and the cause of the remainder is unknown. The V and J calls and clone size come from that table; D and trimming were worked out from the DNA. The sample profile shows a few hundred thousand clones; 86% of them were found once. Of the sample, around an eighth falls within the top ten clones.

Whole blood was collected in K2EDTA tubes by collaborating institutions according to the institutions' own protocols. Collaborator samples were shipped for TCRbeta analysis as frozen whole blood, isolated PBMCs, or DNA extracted from either sample type. Relative to germline, V is missing 4 bases and J is missing 1 base, with 9 bases of the junction outside any gene match. The CDR3 starts with the cysteine, ends with the phenylalanine, and has 16 residues. Only the CDR3 DNA stays, 48 bases, in frame from base 1. From the germline V gene, CDR1 is MNHNS and CDR2 is SASEGT. The sample comprised peripheral blood. This TCR was sampled from a man older than 75 with acute or convalescent COVID-19. Rearrangement joined TRBV6-1 to TRBJ1-1; the central 7 bases match TRBD1. CDR3 reads: CASSAHRGAQNTEAFF. The sequenced DNA is TGTGCCAGCAGTGCTCACAGGGGCGCTCAGAACACTGAAGCTTTCTTT.